This T cell receptor beta chain was obtained from a study of regulatory T cells in long-lasting Graves disease. The sample's time point: persistent/refractory GD, antithyroid drugs over 5 years with positive TRAb. Scientists built the TCR library using RNA that was extracted from PBMCs. As for this clonotype: Its antigen is currently unknown.

Notes on the study in general: It is possible that accuracy was reduced by the small size of the sample.

CDR3 regions were amplified by Arm-PCR using iRepertoire HTBI primers to build TCR beta libraries. The authors' processing: The study identified 55 to 80 TRBV and some 15 TRBJ segments across samples. TCRdb itself ran the multiplex PCR reads through MiXCR, one entry per CDR3 protein. TCRdb, rather than the study authors, made the V and J calls. The data show around 400,000 distinct CDR3 sequences, over 20% seen once. V trimming: 3 bases; J trimming: 4 bases; junction bases outside the gene matches: 4. The germline CDR1 and CDR2 sequences are SGDLS and YYNGEE. The CDR3 is 15 amino acids. This material consisted of peripheral blood mononuclear cells (PBMCs), taken when the disease was refractory, from a patient treated with antithyroid drugs. The chain links TRBV9 to TRBJ1-5; 10 nucleotides line up with TRBD1. The clonotype was recovered from a female donor with Graves disease. The CDR3 loop is CASSAPGQGNQPQHF. CDR3 sequence (DNA): TGTGCCAGCAGCGCCCCGGGACAGGGGAATCAGCCCCAGCATTTT.